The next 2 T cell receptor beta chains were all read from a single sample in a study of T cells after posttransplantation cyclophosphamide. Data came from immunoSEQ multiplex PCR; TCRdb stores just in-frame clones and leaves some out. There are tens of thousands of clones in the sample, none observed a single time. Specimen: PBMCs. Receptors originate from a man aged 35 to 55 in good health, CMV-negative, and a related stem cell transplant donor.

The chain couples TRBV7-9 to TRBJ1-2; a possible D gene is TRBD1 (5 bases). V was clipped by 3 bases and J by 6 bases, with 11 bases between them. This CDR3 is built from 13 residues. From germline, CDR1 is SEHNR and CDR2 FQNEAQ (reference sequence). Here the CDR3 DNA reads TGTGCCAGCAGCTTGGGGGAGGGGAATGGCTACACCTTC. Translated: CASSLGEGNGYTF.

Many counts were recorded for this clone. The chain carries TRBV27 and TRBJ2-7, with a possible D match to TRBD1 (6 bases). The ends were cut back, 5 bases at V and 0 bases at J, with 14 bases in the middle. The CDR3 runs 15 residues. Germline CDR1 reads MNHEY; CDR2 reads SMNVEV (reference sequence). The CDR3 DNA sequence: TGTGCCAGCAGTCTACGGACAGAGAGCTCCTACGAGCAGTACTTC. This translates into CASSLRTESSYEQYF.